This T cell receptor beta chain is from a study of shared T cell receptors in the human thymus. Data came from immunoSEQ multiplex PCR; TCRdb stores just in-frame clones and leaves some out. The table lists hundreds of thousands of clones, around 89% of them singletons. The germline V gene encodes CDR1 SGDLS and CDR2 YYNGEE. This CDR3 region has 20 residues. The V and J ends lost 0 bases and 4 bases, in that order; junction bases with no gene match: 16. These data were likewise used in another study, on human thymus T cells. That study reports: Thymic tissue was derived from resections collected during corrective heart surgery. Thymic and blood repertoires appeared to show biased V and J gene usage. Related research found strongly overlapping thymic repertoires in unrelated individuals.

The specimen was thymocytes. The clonotype was recovered from a boy under two years old with a congenital heart defect. The chain has TRBV9 and TRBJ2-1; 10 nucleotides agree with TRBD2. CDR3 amino acids: CASSVDQREGLGGEYNEQFF. CDR3 DNA sequence: TGTGCCAGCAGCGTAGACCAGCGGGAGGGCCTTGGGGGCGAGTACAATGAGCAGTTCTTC.